The 17 T cell receptor beta chains listed next were all sequenced from one sample in a study of cytomegalovirus exposure and HLA in healthy donors. The PCR made use of 60 Vbeta and 13 Jbeta primers. The protocol was immunoSEQ multiplex PCR, while the TCRdb copy is restricted to in-frame clones and leaves out a portion. The table records 95,000 to 100,000 clones, 65% to 80% of them present only once. Sequencing used PBMCs. These TCRs come from a man in his fifties in good health and CMV-seronegative.

This chain joins TRBV5-1 and TRBJ1-6; 7 positions match TRBD1. CDR3 length equals 14 residues. Germline V gives CDR1 SGHRS, CDR2 YFSETQ. V lost 5 bases, J lost 10 bases, and 9 bases stayed unmatched. CDR3 coding DNA: TGCGCCAGCAGTCAAGACAGGGTCGAGTCACCCCTCCACTTT. This gives the protein CASSQDRVESPLHF.

The gene calls are TRBV18 and TRBJ1-2; D might be TRBD1 (5 bases). Germline CDR1 is KGHSH and CDR2 is LQKENI. V dropped 3 bases and J dropped 1 base, with 12 bases sitting between them. The CDR3 is 15 amino acids. In nucleotides, the CDR3 is TGTGCCAGCTCACCTGATGACAGATTTAACTATGGCTACACCTTC. The encoded protein is CASSPDDRFNYGYTF.

The chain recombines TRBV29-1 with TRBJ1-4; possible D gene TRBD1, 5 bases. Germline CDR1 SQVTM, CDR2 ANQGSEA. There are 14 residues in the CDR3. V was cut by 1 base and J by 8 bases, with 14 bases left in between. The CDR3 DNA reads TGCAGCGTTGAAGTCGGGGGAACCGGAGAAAAACTGTTTTTT. This codes for CSVEVGGTGEKLFF.

The chain recombines TRBV6-4 with TRBJ2-2; no definite D call. V was trimmed by 6 bases and J by 7 bases, leaving 12 bases between them. CDR1 MRHNA and CDR2 SNTAGT come from the germline V gene. The CDR3 loop spans 13 amino acids. This chain's CDR3 is CASSRVLNGELFF. The CDR3, as DNA: TGTGCCAGCAGCCGGGTCCTCAACGGGGAGCTGTTTTTT.

This clone occurred a few times. This rearrangement joins TRBV30 to TRBJ2-5; D possibly corresponds to TRBD2 (6 bases). CDR3 size: 13 residues. In germline, CDR1 is GTSNPN, CDR2 SVGIG (reference sequence). V was cut by 2 bases and J by 5 bases, with 12 bases left in between. CDR3 residues: CAWSLGRGETQYF. CDR3 nucleotides: TGTGCCTGGAGTCTCGGGAGAGGGGAGACCCAGTACTTC.

This rearrangement joins TRBV7-2 to TRBJ2-3, with a possible D match to TRBD1 (6 bases). The CDR3 is 14 residues long. V lost 3 bases, J lost 4 bases, and 11 bases lay in between. The germline CDR1 and CDR2 sequences are SGHTA and FQGNSA. CDR3 in DNA: TGTGCCAGCAGCTTGCCTGAGGGGGCAGATACGCAGTATTTT. Its protein is CASSLPEGADTQYF.

The rearrangement joins TRBV27 to TRBJ1-1; D is ambiguous. V was clipped by 0 bases and J by 5 bases, with 22 bases between them. Germline loops: CDR1 MNHEY, CDR2 SMNVEV (reference sequence). This CDR3 has 18 residues. Here the CDR3 reads CASSLSSGRAGVGTEAFF. The DNA for the CDR3 is TGTGCCAGCAGTTTATCGAGTGGCCGGGCCGGGGTTGGAACTGAAGCTTTCTTT.

The chain uses TRBV4-2 and TRBJ1-6; D is unclear. Trimming removed 1 base from V and 8 bases from J, with 9 bases in between. This CDR3 region has 14 residues. From germline, CDR1 is LGHNA and CDR2 YNFKEQ. The CDR3 reads CASSQVTVDSPLHF. The CDR3 bases are TGTGCCAGCAGCCAAGTAACAGTAGATTCACCCCTCCACTTT.

V and J are TRBV6-5 and TRBJ1-6; D gene unclear. Germline V gene data show CDR1 as MNHEY and CDR2 as SVGAGI. Trimming shortened V by 0 bases and J by 14 bases, and 11 bases separated the two germline ends. This CDR3 is 13 amino acids long. The CDR3 DNA reads TGTGCCAGCAGTTACTCGTGGGCGGGCACCCTCCACTTT. Translated: CASSYSWAGTLHF.

J is TRBJ2-5 and V is TRBV4-1; 10 bases agree with TRBD1. TRBJ2-7 explains the end of the DNA better; the J call may be wrong. This CDR3 is built from 15 residues. Germline V lookup: CDR1 MGHRA, CDR2 YSYEKL. The CDR3 loop is CASSPVGTGDHEQYF. The CDR3 DNA reads TGCGCCAGCAGCCCTGTTGGGACAGGGGACCACGAGCAGTACTTC.

The chain is built from TRBV2 and TRBJ1-4; D possibly corresponds to TRBD1 (5 bases). V was shortened by 3 bases and J by 14 bases, with 16 bases between the two germline ends. The CDR3 sequence is 13 residues long. The V gene's germline CDR1 is SNHLY and CDR2 FYNNEI. The CDR3 here is CASSDSGRPGLFF. CDR3 in DNA: TGTGCCAGCAGTGATTCGGGCAGGCCAGGGCTGTTTTTT.

There are a few counts of this clone. The chain recombines TRBV6-5 with TRBJ2-7; 7 bases line up with TRBD1. Looked up from germline, CDR1 is MNHEY and CDR2 is SVGAGI. Trimming cost V 5 bases and J 1 base; bases outside gene matches: 5. CDR3 length equals 14 residues. The CDR3 DNA is TGTGCCAGCAGTAGACAGGGACCATCCTACGAGCAGTACTTC. Translating it yields CASSRQGPSYEQYF.

The genes are TRBV14 and TRBJ1-2; the match to TRBD1 covers 9 bases. This CDR3 has 14 amino acids. The V and J ends lost 2 bases and 7 bases, in that order; junction bases with no gene match: 5. Per the germline V gene, CDR1 is SGHDN and CDR2 is FVKESK. The CDR3 DNA follows: TGTGCCAGCAGCCAAAGTACAGGGGGCCGTGGCTACACCTTC. It encodes CASSQSTGGRGYTF.

This clone has only a few counts. The chain couples TRBV6-5 to TRBJ1-4; the match to TRBD1 covers 7 bases. The germline V gene encodes CDR1 MNHEY and CDR2 SVGAGI. This CDR3 contains 15 residues. Unmatched junction bases numbered 5, after V lost 5 bases and J lost 2 bases. This CDR3 reads CASSLRQGTNEKLFF. In DNA, the CDR3 is TGTGCCAGCAGTCTCCGACAGGGCACTAATGAAAAACTGTTTTTT.

The CDR3 loop is CASSLAPGQGKGEAFF. The CDR3 region has the DNA TGCGCCAGCAGCTTGGCCCCGGGACAGGGGAAAGGGGAAGCTTTCTTT. The rearrangement joins TRBV5-1 to TRBJ1-1; 10 bases line up with TRBD1. Trimming cost V 0 bases and J 8 bases; bases outside gene matches: 10. CDR1 is SGHRS, CDR2 YFSETQ, per germline. CDR3 length: 16 residues.

This chain links TRBV7-6 with TRBJ2-2; tentative D call: TRBD1 (5 bases). Per germline, CDR1 SGHVS and CDR2 FNYEAQ. The CDR3 is made up of 14 amino acids. Trimming removed 5 bases at V and 7 bases at J, with 14 bases between. This chain's CDR3 is CASSHVRGFGELFF. CDR3 bases: TGTGCCAGCAGCCACGTAAGGGGATTCGGGGAGCTGTTTTTT.

The chain joins TRBV18 to TRBJ1-1; TRBD1 is a possible D gene (5 bases). Germline lookup yields CDR1 KGHSH and CDR2 LQKENI. This CDR3 comprises 14 residues. V was cut by 2 bases and J by 1 base, with 8 bases left in between. CDR3 sequence reads: CASSPRGANTEAFF. The CDR3 region has the DNA TGTGCCAGCTCACCAAGGGGTGCGAACACTGAAGCTTTCTTT.